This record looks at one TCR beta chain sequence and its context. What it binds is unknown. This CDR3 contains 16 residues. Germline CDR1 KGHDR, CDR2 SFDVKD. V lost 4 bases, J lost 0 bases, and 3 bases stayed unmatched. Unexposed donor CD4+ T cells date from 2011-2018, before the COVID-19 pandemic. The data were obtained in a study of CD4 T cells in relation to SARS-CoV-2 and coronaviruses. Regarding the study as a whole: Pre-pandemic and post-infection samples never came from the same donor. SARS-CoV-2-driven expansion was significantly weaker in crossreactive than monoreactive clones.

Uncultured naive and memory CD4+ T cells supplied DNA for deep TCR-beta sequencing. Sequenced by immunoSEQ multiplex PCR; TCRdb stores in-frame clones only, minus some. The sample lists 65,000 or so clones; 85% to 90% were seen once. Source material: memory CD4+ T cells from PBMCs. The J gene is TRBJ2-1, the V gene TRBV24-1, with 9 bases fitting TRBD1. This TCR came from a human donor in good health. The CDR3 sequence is CATSDPTGGSYNEQFF. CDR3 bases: TGTGCCACCAGTGACCCGACAGGGGGCTCCTACAATGAGCAGTTCTTC.